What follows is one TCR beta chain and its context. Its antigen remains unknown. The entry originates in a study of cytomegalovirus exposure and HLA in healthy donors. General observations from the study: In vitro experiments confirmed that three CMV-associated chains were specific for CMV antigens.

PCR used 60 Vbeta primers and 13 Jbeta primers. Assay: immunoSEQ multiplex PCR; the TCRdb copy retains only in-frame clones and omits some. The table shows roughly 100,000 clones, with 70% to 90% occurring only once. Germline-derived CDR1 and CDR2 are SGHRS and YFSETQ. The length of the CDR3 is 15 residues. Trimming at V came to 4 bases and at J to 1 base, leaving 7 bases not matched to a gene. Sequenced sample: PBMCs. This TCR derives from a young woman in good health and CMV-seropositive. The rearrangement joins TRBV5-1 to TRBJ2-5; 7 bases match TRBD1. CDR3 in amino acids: CASSADGQVQETQYF. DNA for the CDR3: TGCGCCAGCAGCGCTGACGGACAGGTCCAAGAGACCCAGTACTTC. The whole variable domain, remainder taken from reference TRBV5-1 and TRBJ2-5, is KAGVTQTPRYLIKTRGQQVTLSCSPISGHRSVSWYQQTPGQGLQFLFEYFSETQRNKGNFPGRFSGRQFSNSRSEMNVSTLELGDSALYLCASSADGQVQETQYFGPGTRLLVL.